The present entry profiles one T cell receptor beta chain with its context. Other DNA variants within this sample encode the same CDR3. Those enrolled in Seattle joined during active infection and were followed longitudinally afterward. The sample belongs to a study of blood T cell repertoires in COVID-19. The wider study: The study drew acute and convalescent COVID-19 samples from the United States, Italy and Spain. From T cells, B-cell-depleted T cells, or PBMCs came the material, which was cDNA or gDNA.

In the authors' methods: Estimation of nucleated cell counts relied on the amplification of reference gene primers. TCRdb keeps only in-frame clones here, not all; method: immunoSEQ multiplex PCR. The V and J calls and clone size were taken over from that table, and D and trimming were inferred from the DNA. The table has some 140,000 clones, roughly 83% seen once. This receptor was identified in a woman aged 70-85 years with COVID-19, enrolled during active disease. Sequenced: peripheral blood.

This CDR3 reads CASSLPQETQYF. The CDR3 region has the DNA TGTGCCAGCAGCTTGCCTCAAGAGACCCAGTACTTC. This chain connects TRBV5-4 to TRBJ2-5; D is uncertain. The CDR3 runs 12 residues. The germline gives CDR1 SGHNT, CDR2 YYREEE (reference sequence). V was clipped by 1 base and J by 2 bases, with 3 bases between them.